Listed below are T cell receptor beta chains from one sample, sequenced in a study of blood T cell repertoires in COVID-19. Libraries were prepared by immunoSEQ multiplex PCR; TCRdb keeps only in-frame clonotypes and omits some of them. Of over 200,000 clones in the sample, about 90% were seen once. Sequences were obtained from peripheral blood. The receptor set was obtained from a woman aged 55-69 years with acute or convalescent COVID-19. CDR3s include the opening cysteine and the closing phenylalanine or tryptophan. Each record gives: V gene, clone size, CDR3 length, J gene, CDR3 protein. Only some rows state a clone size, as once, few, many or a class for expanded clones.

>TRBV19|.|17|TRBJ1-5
CASSTGQGIYSNQPQHF
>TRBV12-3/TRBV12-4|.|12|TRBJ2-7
CASSAGQYEQYF
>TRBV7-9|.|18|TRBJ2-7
CASSLRGTSGGPPHEQYF
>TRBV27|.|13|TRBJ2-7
CASSLTAAYEQYF
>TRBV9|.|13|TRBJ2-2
CASGGRNTGELFF
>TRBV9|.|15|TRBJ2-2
CASSAGNTRTGELFF
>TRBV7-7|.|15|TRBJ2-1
CASSLASGGTSEQFF
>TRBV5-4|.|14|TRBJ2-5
CASSSGYRDGTQYF
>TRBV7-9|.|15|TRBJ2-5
CASSNGQALRETQYF
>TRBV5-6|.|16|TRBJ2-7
CASSPTGGGASGEQYF
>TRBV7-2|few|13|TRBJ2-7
CASSPEGQGKQYF
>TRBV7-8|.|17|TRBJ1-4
CASSLVGQEAYNEKLFF
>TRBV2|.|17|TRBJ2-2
CASSPGLAGGLTGELFF
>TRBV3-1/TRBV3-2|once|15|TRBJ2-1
CASSQAGVAQNEQFF
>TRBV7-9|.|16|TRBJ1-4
CASSPRWGTGNEKLFF
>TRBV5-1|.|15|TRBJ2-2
CASSFTGVNTGELFF
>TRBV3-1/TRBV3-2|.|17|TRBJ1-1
CASSQVRTGGGNTEAFF
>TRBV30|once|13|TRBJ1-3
CAWSVTTGNTIYF
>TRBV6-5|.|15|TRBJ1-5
CASSKGQGINQPQHF
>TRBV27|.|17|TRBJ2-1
CASSFIAGDGTYNEQFF
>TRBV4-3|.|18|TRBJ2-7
CASSQDLGGTGRSSEQYF
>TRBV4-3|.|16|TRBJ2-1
CASSQDRGLALDPQFF
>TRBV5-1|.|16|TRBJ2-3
CASSLAGRGRTDTQYF
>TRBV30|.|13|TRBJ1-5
CAWEASFRGPQHF
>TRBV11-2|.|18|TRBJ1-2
CASSPLLGQGPVNYGYTF
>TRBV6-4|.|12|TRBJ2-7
CASMTSCNEQYF
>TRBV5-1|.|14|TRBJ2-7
CASSWSRGLYEQYF
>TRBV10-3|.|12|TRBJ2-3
CASSETTDTQYF
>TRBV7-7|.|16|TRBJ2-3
CASSLGQGTSRDTQYF
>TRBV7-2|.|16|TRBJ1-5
CASSLGGHRVGQPQHF
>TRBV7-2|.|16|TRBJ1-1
CASSLVSTGTDTEAFF
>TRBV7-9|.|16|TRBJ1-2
CASSSRTVTGVYGYTF
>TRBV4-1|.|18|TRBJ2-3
CASSQLTGTQRTTDTQYF
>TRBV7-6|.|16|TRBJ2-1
CASSPPTGGGRNEQFF
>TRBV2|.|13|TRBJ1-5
CASMPQGRQPQHF
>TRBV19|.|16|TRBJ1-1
CASSIPGSSRNTEAFF
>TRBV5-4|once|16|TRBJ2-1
CASSSGLARSYNEQFF
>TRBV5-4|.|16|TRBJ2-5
CASSLMSGVNQETQYF
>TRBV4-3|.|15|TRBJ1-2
CASSQAAGYYYGYTF
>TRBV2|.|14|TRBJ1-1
CASSEQGSGTEAFF
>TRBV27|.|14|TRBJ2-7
CASSIGTSRYEQYF